This TCR beta chain was identified in a study of T-cell memory formation after mild COVID-19. Study-level points and caveats: Within pre-infection memory, some responding clones were found, suggesting cross-reactive memory joined. Balance between CD4 and CD8 was seen in clones contracting day 15 to 85, and a CD4+ lean was seen in later expanders.

TCRdb passed the 5' RACE reads through MiXCR, listing each CDR3 protein once. The table lists approximately 400,000 distinct CDR3 sequences, approximately 24% of them singletons, with 8.5% to 10% in the top ten. The V segment lost 4 bases and the J segment 0 bases; nucleotides outside the gene matches: 9. The CDR3 is 17 residues long. Germline CDR1 LGHNA, CDR2 YNFKEQ. This clonotype was detected a few times. Antigen: not known. The chain couples TRBV4-2 to TRBJ2-4, with 7 bases fitting TRBD2. The receptor was isolated from an adult woman who had mild COVID-19 (a few samples of this study predate the infection). Cell type and time point are not known. Sequenced material: PBMCs or a T cell subset sorted from them (not recorded which). The CDR3 region has the DNA TGTGCCAGCAGCCCGGGGGACTATGGAATAGCCAAAAACATTCAGTACTTC. Translation gives CASSPGDYGIAKNIQYF.